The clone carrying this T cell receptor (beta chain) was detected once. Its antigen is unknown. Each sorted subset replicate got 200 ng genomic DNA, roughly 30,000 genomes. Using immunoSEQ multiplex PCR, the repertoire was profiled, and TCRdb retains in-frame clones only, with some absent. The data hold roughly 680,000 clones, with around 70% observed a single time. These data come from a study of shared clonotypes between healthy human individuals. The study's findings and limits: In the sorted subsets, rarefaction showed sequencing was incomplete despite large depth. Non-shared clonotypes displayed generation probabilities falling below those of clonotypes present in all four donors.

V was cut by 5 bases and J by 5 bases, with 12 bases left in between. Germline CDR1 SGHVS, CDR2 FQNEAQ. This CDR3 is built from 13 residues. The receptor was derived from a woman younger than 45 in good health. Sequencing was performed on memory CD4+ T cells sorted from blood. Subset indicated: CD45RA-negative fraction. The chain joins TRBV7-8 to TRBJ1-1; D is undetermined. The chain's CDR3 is CASSLAGWTEAFF. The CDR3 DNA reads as TGTGCCAGCAGCCTGGCAGGCTGGACTGAAGCTTTCTTT.